The subject of this entry is one T cell receptor (beta chain). Its matching antigen is unknown. It was with unique molecular identifiers that the TCRbeta library was prepared. One entry per CDR3 protein, called by TCRdb with MiXCR from the PCR reads. The data contain over 45,000 distinct CDR3 sequences, approximately 46% of them seen just once; the ten biggest clones take up more than 95%. The data derive from a study of T-cell reconstitution after alpha-beta-depleted transplantation in children. General study results and limits: Once a year had passed after transplant, T-cell counts and diversity came mostly from newly produced T cells. After transplant, high TCRbeta diversity at day 60 in some patients arose from surviving recipient T cells and thymic progenitors. Several hundred expanded graft clones reportedly gave rise to the alpha-beta T cells present about two months after transplant.

The length of the CDR3 is 10 residues. Germline values: CDR1 SQVTM, CDR2 ANQGSEA. Trimming took off 0 bases at V and 13 bases at J, with 10 bases between the two ends. Specimen: PBMCs, mostly from graft donor cells, collected 360 days after TCRalphabeta/CD19-depleted stem cell transplant. The rearrangement joins TRBV29-1 to TRBJ2-7; unclear D gene. The clonotype comes from a male patient between 5 and 17 years old who had a stem cell transplant for acute lymphoblastic leukemia, so the T cells may come from the graft donor. The CDR3 region is CSVEDQRIYF. For the CDR3, the DNA is TGCAGCGTTGAAGATCAGAGGATATACTTC.